What follows is one TCR beta chain and its context. These data are taken from a study of TIL therapy for anti-PD-1-resistant metastatic lung cancer. Documented time point: pre-treatment sample, taken before nivolumab and TIL therapy. The libraries were made with immunoSEQ v3. TCRdb's table, derived via immunoSEQ multiplex PCR, lists solely in-frame clones and lacks some. The repertoire holds approximately 40,000 clones, around 70% seen once, with 4.5% to 6% in the top ten. Per germline, CDR1 GTSNPN and CDR2 SVGIG (reference sequence). V lost 0 bases and J 5 bases, leaving 13 bases between the germline ends. CDR3 length: 14 residues.

Source: blood, taken at baseline. J is TRBJ2-5 and V is TRBV30, with D perhaps TRBD2 (6 bases). The clonotype originates from a person aged 25 to 85 with non-small cell lung cancer. DNA of the CDR3: TGTGCCTGGAGTGTCGACGGGAGCGGGGAGACCCAGTACTTC. Translated, it gives CAWSVDGSGETQYF.